The 24 T cell receptor beta chains in this list originate from one sample, sequenced in a study of T cell repertoires in cytomegalovirus infection. TCRdb processed the reads anew with MiXCR; each CDR3 protein has one entry. This sample yields approximately 140,000 distinct CDR3 sequences, of which around 25% are seen a single time; roughly 35% belongs to the top ten. Their antigens are not known. Sample: PBMCs, sequenced either directly or after in vitro stimulation (not recorded which). Every receptor here comes from a human donor in good health (CMV status not recorded). Some clones in this sample may be carry-over from other donors' samples.

Remarks on this clonotype: A junction end diverges from the germline sequence, so it may reflect a read error. This chain uses TRBV19 with TRBJ2-6, with D perhaps TRBD2 (5 bases). The CDR3 spans 14 residues. Germline CDR1 is LNHDA and CDR2 is SQIVND (reference sequence). The CDR3 bases are TGTGACAGTAGACCGAGGGCCGGGGCCAACGTCCTGACTTTC. Translation: CDSRPRAGANVLTF.

This CDR3 is CASSYRQENIQYF. In nucleotides, the CDR3 is TGTGCCAGCAGCTATCGACAGGAAAACATTCAGTACTTC. The rearrangement uses TRBV7-2 and TRBJ2-4, with D perhaps TRBD1 (6 bases). Looked up from germline, CDR1 is SGHTA and CDR2 is FQGNSA. The CDR3 is 13 amino acids. Trimming stripped 4 bases from V and 5 bases from J, with 9 bases between.

Comments on this clonotype: Because it lacks the conserved phenylalanine or tryptophan at the end, this CDR3 is likely a read error. The chain is built from TRBV6-6 and TRBJ2-5; TRBD2 matches at 8 bases. V was pared by 8 bases and J by 2 bases, with 7 bases of the junction left unmatched. The CDR3 is made up of 14 amino acids. CDR1 is MNHNY, CDR2 SVGAGI, per germline (reference sequence). Here the CDR3 reads CASDSGIPQETQYL. Here the CDR3 DNA reads TGTGCCAGCGATAGCGGGATCCCGCAAGAGACCCAGTACCTC.

The rearrangement joins TRBV28 to TRBJ2-7; a weak D match, TRBD1 (5 bases). The ends were cut back, 6 bases at V and 6 bases at J, with 18 bases in the middle. The CDR3 is 14 residues long. Germline V lookup: CDR1 MDHEN, CDR2 SYDVKM. Here the CDR3 DNA reads TGTGCCAGCAGCCCTGACGGATCAGGGTTCGAGCAGTACTTC. Its translation is CASSPDGSGFEQYF.

This clonotype was seen a few times. The chain carries TRBV7-8 and TRBJ2-2; D unclear. The germline CDR1 and CDR2 sequences are SGHVS and FQNEAQ. This CDR3 has 15 residues. V lost 7 bases and J 1 base, leaving 13 bases between the germline ends. Here the CDR3 DNA reads TGTGCCAGCACCCCAGGCAGTCGGAACACCGGGGAGCTGTTTTTT. This translates into CASTPGSRNTGELFF.

This clonotype was seen only a few times. V and J are TRBV11-3 and TRBJ1-4; 9 bases are a match to TRBD1. Germline values: CDR1 SGHNT, CDR2 YENEEA. Unmatched junction bases numbered 4, after V lost 4 bases and J lost 7 bases. The CDR3 length is 14 residues. DNA of the CDR3: TGTGCCAGCAGCTGGGGGACAGGGTTTGAAAAACTGTTTTTT. The encoded protein is CASSWGTGFEKLFF.

The chain employs TRBV6-2 or TRBV6-3 and TRBJ2-7; D unclear. Trimming cost V 6 bases and J 1 base, with 13 bases left between them. This CDR3 region has 14 residues. Germline V gene data show CDR1 as MNHEY and CDR2 as SVGEGT. CDR3 sequence (DNA): TGTGCCAGCAGCCGTACGACCCAATCCTACGAGCAGTACTTC. It translates to CASSRTTQSYEQYF.

The chain combines TRBV19 with TRBJ1-5; D call uncertain. This CDR3 contains 14 residues. Trimming removed 2 bases at V and 1 base at J, with 6 bases between. Germline V CDR1 and CDR2: LNHDA, SQIVND (reference sequence). CDR3 coding DNA: TGTGCCAGTAGTATAATTCCGAGCAATCAGCCCCAGCATTTT. It specifies CASSIIPSNQPQHF. Variable domain in full (rest from reference TRBV19 and TRBJ1-5): DGGITQSPKYLFRKEGQNVTLSCEQNLNHDAMYWYRQDPGQGLRLIYYSQIVNDFQKGDIAEGYSVSREKKESFPLTVTSAQKNPTAFYLCASSIIPSNQPQHFGDGTRLSIL.

CDR3 nucleotide sequence: TGTGCCAGCAGTCTAGGACAGGGCGCGTGGGAGACCCAGTACTTC. It translates to CASSLGQGAWETQYF. The chain couples TRBV12-3 or TRBV12-4 to TRBJ2-5; 8 bases align to TRBD1. J gave up 5 bases and V 5 bases, and 10 bases lay outside the gene matches. There are 15 residues in the CDR3.

The CDR3 spells CASSPTSAISYEQYF. In DNA form, the CDR3 reads TGTGCCAGCAGCCCCACTAGCGCTATCTCCTACGAGCAGTACTTC. V gene TRBV28 combines with J gene TRBJ2-7, with TRBD2 matching over 7 bases. The CDR3 runs 15 residues. CDR1 MDHEN and CDR2 SYDVKM come from the germline V gene. The trim removed 6 bases at V and 0 bases at J, leaving 8 bases unmatched.

The table lists this clonotype with many counts. This CDR3 reads CASRIDGRAYGYTF. DNA for the CDR3: TGTGCCAGCAGGATAGACGGTCGTGCCTATGGCTACACCTTC. The genes are TRBV6-2 or TRBV6-3 and TRBJ1-2; D is uncertain. CDR1 is MNHEY and CDR2 is SVGEGT in the germline V gene. The CDR3 consists of 14 residues. Trimming shortened V by 6 bases and J by 4 bases, and 15 bases separated the two germline ends.

This clonotype has only a few counts. J is TRBJ2-1 and V is TRBV29-1, with TRBD1 matching over 10 bases. Germline values: CDR1 SQVTM, CDR2 ANQGSEA. V gave up 6 bases and J gave up 5 bases; unmatched junction bases: 7. CDR3 length: 14 amino acids. The CDR3 is CSVLDRGIDNEQFF. DNA for the CDR3: TGCAGCGTGCTGGACAGGGGGATTGACAATGAGCAGTTCTTC.

The chain recombines TRBV29-1 with TRBJ1-2, with D perhaps TRBD1 (5 bases). CDR1 is SQVTM and CDR2 is ANQGSEA in the germline V gene. The V gene lost 3 bases and the J gene lost 4 bases, with 15 bases spanning the gap. This CDR3 has 14 residues. CDR3 protein: CSVDADSPSYGYTF. CDR3 sequence (DNA): TGCAGCGTTGATGCAGACAGTCCTTCCTATGGCTACACCTTC. Supplemented by reference TRBV29-1 and TRBJ1-2, the full variable domain reads SAVISQKPSRDICQRGTSLTIQCQVDSQVTMMFWYRQQPGQSLTLIATANQGSEATYESGFVIDKFPISRPNLTFSTLTVSNMSPEDSSIYLCSVDADSPSYGYTFGSGTRLTVV.

This clonotype was detected ten times or more. The chain has TRBV7-8 and TRBJ1-5, with 9 bases identical to TRBD1. There are 14 residues in the CDR3. Germline trimming cut 3 bases from V and 14 bases from J; bases unmatched to any gene: 11. Looked up from germline, CDR1 is SGHVS and CDR2 is FQNEAQ. The CDR3 DNA reads as TGTGCCAGCAGCTTTGATTCGGGACAGGGAGGAAAGCATTTT. Its protein product is CASSFDSGQGGKHF.

The V gene is TRBV6-2 or TRBV6-3, the J gene TRBJ2-7; 8 nucleotides match TRBD1. V lost 4 bases to trimming and J lost 0 bases; unmatched junction nucleotides: 14. The CDR3 covers 18 residues. CDR1 is MNHEY, CDR2 SVGEGT, per germline. The CDR3 loop is CASSLAGTGFLGSYEQYV. CDR3 nucleotides: TGTGCCAGCAGTTTAGCCGGGACAGGCTTTCTTGGCTCCTACGAGCAGTACGTC.

The chain couples TRBV30 to TRBJ1-1, with D perhaps matching TRBD1 (6 bases). Trimming left V 3 bases short and J 1 base short, with 12 bases between. Germline V CDR1 and CDR2: GTSNPN, SVGIG (reference sequence). The CDR3 runs 14 residues. The CDR3 sequence is CAWRGQGRNTEAFF. The CDR3 DNA reads as TGTGCCTGGAGGGGGCAGGGGAGGAACACTGAAGCTTTCTTT.

This clonotype has more than one count but fewer than ten. The chain is built from TRBV7-2 and TRBJ2-1, with 15 bases identical to TRBD2. In germline, CDR1 is SGHTA, CDR2 FQGNSA. After removal of 8 bases from V and 10 bases from J, the junction contained 6 bases not matched to a gene. The CDR3 covers 14 residues. CDR3 sequence (DNA): TGTGCCAGCCAGGGACTAGCGGGAGGTGGCGAGCAGTTCTTC. It encodes CASQGLAGGGEQFF.

The count of this clonotype is one. The gene calls are TRBV29-1 and TRBJ2-5, with D hard to call. CDR1 and CDR2 from the germline V gene are SQVTM and ANQGSEA. V was clipped by 4 bases and J by 5 bases, with 5 bases between them. The CDR3 totals 10 residues. The CDR3 DNA follows: TGCAGCGTTGTACGCGAGACCCAGTACTTC. This encodes CSVVRETQYF.

This chain uses TRBV28 with TRBJ2-7, with 7 bases aligning to TRBD1. CDR3 length: 15 amino acids. Germline values: CDR1 MDHEN, CDR2 SYDVKM. V shed 5 bases and J 2 bases; nucleotides not matched to a gene: 9. This CDR3 reads CASSPRTGSTYEQYF. The CDR3, as DNA: TGTGCCAGCAGTCCGAGGACAGGTTCGACCTACGAGCAGTACTTC.

The chain has TRBV6-6 and TRBJ1-6, with 9 nucleotides matching TRBD1. V was clipped by 6 bases and J by 10 bases; unmatched bases: 7. This CDR3 has 14 residues. In germline, CDR1 is MNHNY, CDR2 SVGAGI (reference sequence). The CDR3 reads CASRRTGGRSPLHF. CDR3 DNA: TGTGCCAGCAGAAGAACAGGGGGCCGATCACCCCTCCACTTT.

Only a few counts were recorded for this clonotype. V gene TRBV12-3 or TRBV12-4 combines with J gene TRBJ2-7, with 7 bases matching TRBD1. The CDR3 contains 17 residues. V lost 1 base, J lost 0 bases, and 9 bases stayed unmatched. CDR3 protein: CASSLGRDRRPSYEQYF. The CDR3, as DNA: TGTGCCAGCAGTTTAGGACGGGACAGAAGACCCTCCTACGAGCAGTACTTC.

The rearrangement links TRBV4-3 to TRBJ2-5, with 8 bases that match TRBD2. The ends lost 0 bases at V and 5 bases at J; junction bases unmatched: 8. CDR1 and CDR2 (germline): LGHNA, YSLEER. The CDR3 is 16 amino acids. The CDR3 nucleotides are TGCGCCAGCAGCCAAGAGCCCAGCGGGAGTAGCGAGACCCAGTACTTC. Protein product: CASSQEPSGSSETQYF.

The J gene is TRBJ2-5, the V gene TRBV4-3; D is perhaps TRBD2 (6 bases). Germline CDR1 is LGHNA and CDR2 is YSLEER. CDR3 length equals 15 residues. Trimming shortened V by 3 bases and J by 2 bases, and 13 bases separated the two germline ends. Here the CDR3 reads CASSQTEGEQETQYF. The DNA of the CDR3 is TGCGCCAGCAGCCAGACGGAGGGAGAACAAGAGACCCAGTACTTC.

V is TRBV10-3 and J is TRBJ2-7; D possibly corresponds to TRBD2 (6 bases). The CDR3 loop spans 16 amino acids. Germline V gene sequence: CDR1 ENHRY, CDR2 SYGVKD. Deletions cut 0 bases from V and 5 bases from J, with 17 bases between. The CDR3 loop is CAISESIQGLRNEQYF. CDR3 DNA: TGTGCCATCAGTGAGTCGATTCAGGGACTGCGGAACGAGCAGTACTTC.